These T cell receptor beta chains were read from a single sample in a study of blood T cell repertoires in COVID-19. TCRdb keeps only in-frame clones here, not all; method: immunoSEQ multiplex PCR. The data show some 56,000 clones, around 84% seen once. Sample: peripheral blood. The receptors were gathered from an elderly woman with acute or convalescent COVID-19. Both conserved end residues are part of each CDR3. A D gene is named only where the DNA matches it firmly. Clone size is not always given. Where it is, it says once, few, many or a class for expanded clones.

clone size	V gene	J gene	D gene	CDR3 DNA	CDR3 protein
NA	TRBV7-8	TRBJ2-4	TRBD2	TGTGCCAGCAGCTTACCGACTAGCGGGGGGGCCTCGGTCAAAAACATTCAGTACTTC	CASSLPTSGGASVKNIQYF
few	TRBV11-3	TRBJ1-6	TRBD1	TGTGCCAGCAGCTTAGGAGGACAGGGGTTTTCACCCCTCCACTTT	CASSLGGQGFSPLHF
few	TRBV3-1/TRBV3-2	TRBJ1-6	NA	TGTGCCAGCAGCCCGTTGGGAGGGGATAATTCACCCCTCCACTTT	CASSPLGGDNSPLHF
NA	TRBV19	TRBJ2-7	TRBD1	TGTGCCAGTAGTCTGGGACAGGGAACCTACGAGCAGTACTTC	CASSLGQGTYEQYF
NA	TRBV30	TRBJ2-7	TRBD2	TGTGCCTGGAATCCGGGACTAGATCCCTACGAGCAGTACTTC	CAWNPGLDPYEQYF
NA	TRBV24-1	TRBJ1-1	TRBD1	TGTGCCACCAGAGGGGGACAGGGGAACACTGAAGCTTTCTTT	CATRGGQGNTEAFF
NA	TRBV14	TRBJ1-1	NA	TGTGCCAGCAGCCAATATCAGGGAAACACTGAAGCTTTCTTT	CASSQYQGNTEAFF
NA	TRBV13	TRBJ2-3	TRBD2	TGTGCCAGCAGCCCCAGACTAGCGGGGGGGTTCACAGATACGCAGTATTTT	CASSPRLAGGFTDTQYF
NA	TRBV6-5	TRBJ2-7	TRBD1	TGTGCCAGCACCCGACAGGGCTACGAGCAGTACTTC	CASTRQGYEQYF
NA	TRBV7-9	TRBJ1-6	NA	TGTGCCAGCAGTTCCGGGGGGAATTCACCCCTCCACTTT	CASSSGGNSPLHF
once	TRBV3-1/TRBV3-2	TRBJ1-1	NA	TGTGCCAGCACCGGGGTACAAGAAGCTTTCTTT	CASTGVQEAFF
few	TRBV6-6	TRBJ2-1	TRBD2	TGTGCCAGCAGTTTTCGGGGGGTCTCCTACAATGAGCAGTTCTTC	CASSFRGVSYNEQFF
NA	TRBV15	TRBJ2-7	TRBD1	TGTGCCACCAGCAGAGTTTACAGGGGGAACGAGCAGTACTTC	CATSRVYRGNEQYF
once	TRBV4-1	TRBJ1-6	NA	TGCGCCAGCAGCCAACCGACAACGAGTAATTCACCCCTCCACTTT	CASSQPTTSNSPLHF
NA	TRBV7-6	TRBJ1-1	TRBD1	TGTGCCAGCAGCTTAGCCCAAGGGGGCCGGACTGAAGCTTTCTTT	CASSLAQGGRTEAFF
NA	TRBV7-6	TRBJ2-5	NA	TGTGCCAGCAGCTTAGGCCCAGGGAAGAACCAAGAGACCCAGTACTTC	CASSLGPGKNQETQYF
NA	TRBV15	TRBJ1-1	NA	TGTGCCACCAGCAGCGGCGGGCGGGGGGCTTGGACTGAAGCTTTCTTT	CATSSGGRGAWTEAFF
NA	TRBV5-1	TRBJ1-2	NA	TGCGCCAGCAGCTTGGCCGGGGGGGCGTCCTATGGCTACACCTTC	CASSLAGGASYGYTF
NA	TRBV5-1	TRBJ1-2	TRBD1	TGCGCCAGCAGCCGAGGACAGGGGGCGAGAGATGGCTACACCTTC	CASSRGQGARDGYTF
NA	TRBV7-9	TRBJ2-2	NA	TGTGCCAGCAGCTTAGACAGCACGAACACCGGGGAGCTGTTTTTT	CASSLDSTNTGELFF
NA	TRBV11-1	TRBJ1-1	NA	TGTGCCAGCAGCCGGCGTCGAGTGGGACAGAACACTGAAGCTTTCTTT	CASSRRRVGQNTEAFF
NA	TRBV5-1	TRBJ2-3	NA	TGCGCCAGCAGTGTGGTGGCCCCCGGAGAGGCAGATACGCAGTATTTT	CASSVVAPGEADTQYF
once	TRBV6-6	TRBJ2-3	TRBD2	TGTGCCAGCAGTCGACTAGCGGCAGGGCGGGATACGCAGTATTTT	CASSRLAAGRDTQYF
NA	TRBV9	TRBJ1-3	TRBD1	TGTGCCAGCAGCGGGACAGGCCCGGAAAACACCATATATTTT	CASSGTGPENTIYF
NA	TRBV15	TRBJ1-1	NA	TGTGCCACCAGCAGAGGCGGAGGGGGGGGCACTGAAGCTTTCTTT	CATSRGGGGGTEAFF
NA	TRBV2	TRBJ1-4	TRBD1	TGTGCCAGCGGACAGGTGAATGAAAAACTGTTTTTT	CASGQVNEKLFF
few	TRBV14	TRBJ1-1	NA	TGTGCCAGCAGCCAATCGACAGCTAACACTGAAGCTTTCTTT	CASSQSTANTEAFF
NA	TRBV6-5	TRBJ1-4	TRBD1	TGTGCCAGCAAGGGGACAGGGTCCGATAATGAAAAACTGTTTTTT	CASKGTGSDNEKLFF
NA	TRBV7-2	TRBJ1-1	NA	TGTGCCAGCAGCAAAGGGAGGGGAAGAAGCACTGAAGCTTTCTTT	CASSKGRGRSTEAFF
NA	TRBV6-5	TRBJ1-1	NA	TGTGCCAGCACCTGGGGGCCGACCTTTAACACTGAAGCTTTCTTT	CASTWGPTFNTEAFF
NA	TRBV5-4	TRBJ2-3	NA	TGTGCCAGCAGCGTCTTGGACACATACACAGATACGCAGTATTTT	CASSVLDTYTDTQYF
NA	TRBV4-1	TRBJ1-5	TRBD1	TGCGCCAGCAGCCGTCTTGGACAGGGGTTCAATCAGCCCCAGCATTTT	CASSRLGQGFNQPQHF
few	TRBV6-1	TRBJ1-1	NA	TGTGCCAGCAGTGAGATTAACATGAACACTGAAGCTTTCTTT	CASSEINMNTEAFF
few	TRBV25-1	TRBJ1-5	TRBD1	TGTGCCAGCAGTTGCCGGACAGGGAAATGTTTTAGCAATCAGCCCCAGCATTTT	CASSCRTGKCFSNQPQHF
NA	TRBV6-5	TRBJ1-2	NA	TGTGCCACCACTCCAGGGTCTGGCTATGGCTACACCTTC	CATTPGSGYGYTF
few	TRBV28	TRBJ1-2	TRBD1	TGTGCCAGCAACTCAGGGGGTGATGGCTACACCTTC	CASNSGGDGYTF
NA	TRBV4-1	TRBJ2-3	TRBD2	TGCGCCAGCAGCCAAGATAGAGTAGCGGGGGGGCCCGCAGATACGCAGTATTTT	CASSQDRVAGGPADTQYF
NA	TRBV3-1/TRBV3-2	TRBJ2-1	NA	TGTGCCAGCAGTCGATCCATACTCAACTACAATGAGCAGTTCTTC	CASSRSILNYNEQFF
NA	TRBV5-1	TRBJ2-7	NA	TGCGCCAGCAGCTTGGGGGAGACTCCCGTGGTGTACTTC	CASSLGETPVVYF
NA	TRBV10-2	TRBJ2-7	NA	TGCGCCAGCAGTGACGGGATTGAGCAGTACTTC	CASSDGIEQYF
NA	TRBV11-2	TRBJ2-4	TRBD1	TGTGCCAGCAGCACCTCGCCGAGGGGGCCGTTAGCCAAAAACATTCAGTACTTC	CASSTSPRGPLAKNIQYF
NA	TRBV5-1	TRBJ1-2	NA	TGCGCCAGCAGCTGGGAGACAGGAGGTAACTATGGCTACACCTTC	CASSWETGGNYGYTF
NA	TRBV5-1	TRBJ1-1	TRBD1	TGCGCCAGCAGCTCAACGGGACAGGGAACAAGTGAAGCTTTCTTT	CASSSTGQGTSEAFF
NA	TRBV6-5	TRBJ2-7	TRBD2	TGTGCCAGTGGCCGGGAGGTTCACCCGGCCTACGAGCAGTACTTC	CASGREVHPAYEQYF
NA	TRBV3-1/TRBV3-2	TRBJ1-2	NA	TGTGCCAGCAGCCCAGGCGCTGGTTGGAACAGGGACTATGGCTACACCTTC	CASSPGAGWNRDYGYTF
NA	TRBV5-4	TRBJ2-7	TRBD2	TGTGCCAGCAGCCCTAAAGCGGGACCCTACGAGCAGTACTTC	CASSPKAGPYEQYF
NA	TRBV10-2	TRBJ2-3	NA	TGCGCCAGCAGTGGCAGGGGGAGGTCCACAGATACGCAGTATTTT	CASSGRGRSTDTQYF